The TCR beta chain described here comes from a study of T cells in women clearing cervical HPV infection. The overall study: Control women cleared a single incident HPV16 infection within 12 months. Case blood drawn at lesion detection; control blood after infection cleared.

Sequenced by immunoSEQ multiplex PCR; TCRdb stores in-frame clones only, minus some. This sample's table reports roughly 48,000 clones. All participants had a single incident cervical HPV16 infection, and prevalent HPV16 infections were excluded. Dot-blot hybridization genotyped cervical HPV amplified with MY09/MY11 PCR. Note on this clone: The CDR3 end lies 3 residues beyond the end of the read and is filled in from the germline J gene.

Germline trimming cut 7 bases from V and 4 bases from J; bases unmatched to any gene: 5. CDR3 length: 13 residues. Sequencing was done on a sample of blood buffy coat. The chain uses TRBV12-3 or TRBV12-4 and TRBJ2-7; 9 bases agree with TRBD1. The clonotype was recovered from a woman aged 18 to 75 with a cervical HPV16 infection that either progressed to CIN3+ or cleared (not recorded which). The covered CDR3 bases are TGTGCCAGCACTTGGACAGGGGCATACGAG. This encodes CASTWTGAYE. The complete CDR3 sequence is CASTWTGAYEQYF.